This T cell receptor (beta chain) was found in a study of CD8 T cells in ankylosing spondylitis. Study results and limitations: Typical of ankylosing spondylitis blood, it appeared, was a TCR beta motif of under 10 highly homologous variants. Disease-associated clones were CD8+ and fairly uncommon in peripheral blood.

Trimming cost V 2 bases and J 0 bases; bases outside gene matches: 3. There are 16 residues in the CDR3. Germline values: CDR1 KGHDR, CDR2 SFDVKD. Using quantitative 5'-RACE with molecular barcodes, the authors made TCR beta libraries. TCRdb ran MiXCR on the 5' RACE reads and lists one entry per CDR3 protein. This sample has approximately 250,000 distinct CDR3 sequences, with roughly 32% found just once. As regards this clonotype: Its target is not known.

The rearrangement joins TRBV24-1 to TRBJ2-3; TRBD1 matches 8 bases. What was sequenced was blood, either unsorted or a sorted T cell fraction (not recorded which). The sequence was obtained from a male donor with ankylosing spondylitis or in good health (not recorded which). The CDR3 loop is CATSDSRDRSTDTQYF. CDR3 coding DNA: TGTGCCACCAGTGATTCCCGGGACAGGAGCACAGATACGCAGTATTTT.